This T cell receptor (beta chain) was identified during a study of CD8+ T cells in alopecia areata (dated by TCRdb to 2016 to 2019). Context from the whole study: Treated patients were enrolled in an open-label pilot trial of oral tofacitinib, 5 to 10 mg twice daily, for moderate-to-severe alopecia areata. Patients stayed on tofacitinib for 6 to 18 months and then had 6 months of follow-up off drug so that delayed response and recurrence could be assessed. In both human patients and the C3H/HeJ mouse model, the study applied high-throughput TCRbeta sequencing to look at T cell clonal expansion in alopecia areata. Scalp tissue and sorted CD4+ and CD8+ peripheral blood T cells from patchy and totalis/universalis alopecia areata patients and from healthy controls were covered by human TCRbeta sequencing. Biopsies were taken from tofacitinib-treated patients at baseline and again at 4 and 24 weeks into treatment, and several of those patients also had a later scalp biopsy. Scalp clonality was compared across normal scalp (n=4), patchy alopecia areata scalp (n=8), and alopecia totalis/universalis scalp (n=8). RNA came from the PAXgene miRNA kit for fixed scalp, the miRNeasy kit for PBMCs, and the RNeasy kit for mouse skin. TCRbeta CDR3 regions were amplified by immunoSEQ multiplex PCR with 35 Vbeta forward and 13 Jbeta reverse primers.

Concerning this clone: Its cognate antigen has yet to be identified. Base qualities are not recorded, but no much larger clone differs from it by a single base.

Taken from cysteine to phenylalanine, the CDR3 has 13 residues. The kept DNA is CDR3 alone, 39 bases in frame from the first base. Germline trimming amounts to 4 bases on V and 3 bases on J, with 3 as the count of junction bases outside the gene matches. CDR1 and CDR2 (SGHRS, YFSETQ) derive from the germline V gene. What this sample's time point label stands for: baseline before oral tofacitinib. Lesional scalp punch biopsies and peripheral blood were collected from alopecia areata patients. PBMCs were isolated by density centrifugation and stained for CD3, CD4 and CD8, and CD4+ and CD8+ T cells were sorted on a FACSAria. Receptors were amplified or captured by the immunoSEQ multiplex PCR assay. For TCR sequencing, RNA was extracted from every sample and reverse transcribed into cDNA to serve as template. SuperScript III was used to make first-strand cDNA, primed with a 2:1 mix of oligo-dT and random hexamers. A synthetic immune receptor repertoire was used to assess amplification bias, and residual bias was removed computationally. Processing in the source paper ran as follows. Raw reads were preprocessed for error removal, and CDR3 was defined according to IMGT conventions as running from the conserved cysteine to phenylalanine. Clonality was computed by normalizing Shannon entropy by log2 of the number of productive unique TCRs and subtracting the result from 1. Scalp TCRbeta sequences were cross-referenced with sorted blood CD4 and CD8 repertoires so that the CD4 or CD8 identity of scalp clones could be inferred. TCRdb re-hosts the immuneACCESS table, in-frame sequences only. Its copies lack some clones; in the studies checked, an unresolved V gene accounts for under half of them, and the cause for the rest is not known. V and J calls plus clone size are reproduced from that table; the DNA served to infer D and trimming. Across this sample there are roughly 130,000 clones, with around 50% seen only once. Roughly 4.8% of the sample belongs to the ten largest clones.

What the authors observed across the whole study: Higher clonality and more expanded CD8+ clones were observed in lesional scalp than in normal scalp, particularly in alopecia totalis/universalis, a finding suggestive of antigenic drive. Shared TCR sequences between patients were less evident than in mice, which may be partly attributable to HLA diversity in the patient population. Unlike mouse skin, where gammadelta T cells dominate, normal human skin contains resident alphabeta T cells that get sequenced too, which complicates analysis of the scalp TCR repertoire.

This specimen was CD4+ T cells sorted from blood, taken at week 0. This receptor was obtained from a human donor with alopecia areata. The chain links TRBV5-1 with TRBJ2-5; the junction holds 7 bases that match TRBD1. The nucleotides read TGCGCCAGCAGCGTAGACAGGGAAGAGACCCAGTACTTC. This encodes CASSVDREETQYF.